The 30 T cell receptor beta chains below come from one sample, sequenced in a study of T-cell reconstitution after alpha-beta-depleted transplantation in children. TCRbeta library construction was performed incorporating unique molecular identifiers. A single record per CDR3 protein comes from TCRdb applying MiXCR to the PCR reads. The sample contains over 150,000 distinct CDR3 sequences, 11% of which appear only once. Specimen: PBMCs, collected before TCRalphabeta/CD19-depleted stem cell transplant. The receptor set was obtained from a boy between 2 and 10 years old with acute myeloid leukemia, due to receive a stem cell transplant.

This clonotype was seen at least ten times. J is TRBJ1-2 and V is TRBV28; D remains ambiguous. The CDR3 loop spans 15 amino acids. The ends were cut back, 3 bases at V and 7 bases at J, with 18 bases in the middle. Per germline, CDR1 MDHEN and CDR2 SYDVKM. CDR3 residues: CASSFGPPLAAGYTF. CDR3 in DNA: TGTGCCAGCAGTTTTGGACCCCCGCTCGCGGCTGGCTACACCTTC.

Many counts were recorded for this clonotype. The rearrangement joins TRBV12-3 or TRBV12-4 to TRBJ2-7; D is undetermined. CDR3 length: 14 residues. Trimming stripped 3 bases from V and 0 bases from J, with 9 bases between. The CDR3 bases are TGTGCCAGCAGTTTTGCCGAAAACTCCTACGAGCAGTACTTC. It yields the protein CASSFAENSYEQYF.

The gene calls are TRBV7-6 and TRBJ2-5; TRBD1 or TRBD2 may be the D gene (5 bases each). CDR1 and CDR2 (germline): SGHVS, FNYEAQ. V lost 3 bases and J 5 bases, leaving 16 bases between the germline ends. There are 15 residues in the CDR3. CDR3 coding DNA: TGTGCCAGCAGCTTGGGGACCGGGTTTTCGGAGACCCAGTACTTC. Its protein is CASSLGTGFSETQYF.

This clonotype showed up many times. The chain links TRBV6-2 or TRBV6-3 to TRBJ1-2; D gene uncertain. There are 14 residues in the CDR3. Per the germline V gene, CDR1 is MNHEY and CDR2 is SVGEGT. With 3 bases removed from V and 4 bases from J, the gap between germline ends came to 12 bases. CDR3 amino acids: CASSYYSESYGYTF. The CDR3 DNA follows: TGTGCCAGCAGTTATTATTCAGAAAGCTATGGCTACACCTTC.

This clonotype showed up many times. This chain connects TRBV5-1 to TRBJ2-1; 10 nucleotides align to TRBD2. The CDR3 extends over 15 amino acids. V lost 3 bases and J lost 9; bases outside the gene matches: 9. Germline V gene sequence: CDR1 SGHRS, CDR2 YFSETQ. The CDR3 sequence is CASSSWLAGDGEQFF. In DNA, the CDR3 is TGCGCCAGCAGCTCGTGGCTAGCGGGAGATGGTGAGCAGTTCTTC.

This clonotype was counted at least ten times. The V call is TRBV30, the J call TRBJ2-2; 8 bases align to TRBD2. Trimming removed 1 base from V and 6 bases from J; junction bases left unmatched: 10. The CDR3 runs 16 residues. Germline V gene sequence: CDR1 GTSNPN, CDR2 SVGIG (reference sequence). The CDR3 region is CAWSGSRTSNAGELFF. In DNA, the CDR3 is TGTGCCTGGAGTGGTTCTAGGACTAGCAACGCCGGGGAGCTGTTTTTT.

This chain uses TRBV28 with TRBJ2-1, with a weak D call TRBD2 (5 bases). V lost 10 bases and J lost 3, with 22 bases in between. CDR3 length equals 16 residues. CDR1 is MDHEN and CDR2 is SYDVKM in the germline V gene. The CDR3 DNA reads as TGTGCCATGGGCCGCGGGCTCCCCGTGAACTACAATGAGCAGTTCTTC. It encodes CAMGRGLPVNYNEQFF.

This clonotype was counted a few times. A clone one base away is much larger, so this may be a read error. The rearrangement joins TRBV3-1 to TRBJ2-4, with D perhaps matching TRBD1 or TRBD2 (5 bases each). CDR1 and CDR2 (germline): LGHDT, YNNKEL (reference sequence). This CDR3 has 15 amino acids. The CDR3 region has the DNA TGTGCCAGCTGCCACCCAGGGACCCGAGGAGACATTCAGTACTTC. Its protein product is CASCHPGTRGDIQYF.

This clonotype came up many times. The chain couples TRBV5-1 to TRBJ2-7, with TRBD2 matching 8 bases. Germline CDR1 and CDR2: SGHRS and YFSETQ. With V trimmed by 0 bases and J by 4 bases, 6 bases remained unmatched. The length of the CDR3 is 15 residues. DNA of the CDR3: TGCGCCAGCAGCTTGGCGGCGGGGGGAGTATACGAGCAGTACTTC. It translates to CASSLAAGGVYEQYF. Using reference TRBV5-1 and TRBJ2-7 for the parts outside the CDR3, the full variable domain is KAGVTQTPRYLIKTRGQQVTLSCSPISGHRSVSWYQQTPGQGLQFLFEYFSETQRNKGNFPGRFSGRQFSNSRSEMNVSTLELGDSALYLCASSLAAGGVYEQYFGPGTRLTVT.

This clonotype was detected many times. V usage is TRBV4-1 and J usage is TRBJ2-7, with TRBD2 identical over 8 bases. With V trimmed by 0 bases and J by 7 bases, 8 bases remained unmatched. The CDR3 is 15 residues long. CDR1 and CDR2 (germline): MGHRA, YSYEKL. DNA for the CDR3: TGCGCCAGCAGCCAAGATGAAAGGAGCGGGGGAGAGCAGTACGTC. Translated: CASSQDERSGGEQYV.

This clonotype was seen at least ten times. The rearrangement joins TRBV25-1 to TRBJ2-5; D unclear. Trimming cost V 10 bases and J 1 base, with 10 bases left between them. This CDR3 comprises 12 residues. The germline gives CDR1 MGHDK, CDR2 SYGVNS. The CDR3 protein is CATRNIQETQYF. The DNA for the CDR3 is TGTGCCACCCGTAATATCCAAGAGACCCAGTACTTC.

Ten or more counts support this clonotype. This CDR3 is CSAKEGDPGYTF. Here the CDR3 DNA reads TGCAGTGCCAAAGAGGGGGACCCTGGCTACACCTTC. The chain has TRBV20-1 and TRBJ1-2; possible D gene TRBD1, 6 bases. V lost 6 bases, J lost 7 bases, and 15 bases lay in between. Per germline, CDR1 DFQATT and CDR2 SNEGSKA (reference sequence). The CDR3 has 12 amino acids.

In its sample, this clonotype was seen a few times. The rearrangement links TRBV11-2 to TRBJ2-5; TRBD2 might be the D (6 bases). This CDR3 comprises 13 residues. Looked up from germline, CDR1 is SGHAT and CDR2 is FQNNGV. V lost 2 bases to trimming and J lost 5 bases, with 9 bases between them. In DNA, the CDR3 is TGTGCCAGCAGCTTAAGTCTAGCGGAGACCCAGTACTTC. Translating gives CASSLSLAETQYF.

Only a few counts were recorded for this clonotype. The chain has TRBV4-1 and TRBJ2-7; TRBD1 matches at 8 bases. The CDR3 runs to 15 residues. Germline values: CDR1 MGHRA, CDR2 YSYEKL. The V and J ends lost 1 base and 2 bases, in that order; junction bases with no gene match: 4. CDR3 residues: CASSQVGQDAYEQYF. In DNA form, the CDR3 reads TGCGCCAGCAGCCAAGTGGGACAGGACGCCTACGAGCAGTACTTC.

The table lists this clonotype with many counts. The chain employs TRBV6-4 and TRBJ2-7; D not resolved. Germline V gene sequence: CDR1 MRHNA, CDR2 SNTAGT. The CDR3 extends over 13 amino acids. V shed 8 bases and J shed 1 base, with 12 bases lying between them. The CDR3 DNA is TGTGCCAGCGTTGACACGCCGTCCTACGAGCAGTACGTC. Residues: CASVDTPSYEQYV.

This clonotype has a handful of counts. The V and J genes are TRBV20-1 and TRBJ2-3, with TRBD2 matching 8 bases. CDR1 DFQATT and CDR2 SNEGSKA come from the germline V gene (reference sequence). V lost 4 bases to trimming and J lost 1 base; unmatched junction nucleotides: 4. CDR3 length: 14 residues. CDR3 protein: CSATGGAGTDTQYF. The CDR3 DNA sequence: TGCAGTGCTACCGGGGGGGCCGGCACAGATACGCAGTATTTT.

This clonotype was counted many times. The chain recombines TRBV7-9 with TRBJ2-5, with D uncertain. This CDR3 has 14 residues. V shed 1 base and J shed 1 base, with 7 bases lying between them. Germline CDR1 SEHNR, CDR2 FQNEAQ (reference sequence). The CDR3 protein is CASSLVRSQETQYF. CDR3 DNA: TGTGCCAGCAGCTTAGTTCGATCCCAAGAGACCCAGTACTTC.

The chain combines TRBV28 with TRBJ2-3; the D gene is possibly TRBD2 (5 bases). Between the trimmed V and J ends, which lost 8 bases and 0 bases, there was a span of 15 bases. The CDR3 sequence is 15 residues long. The germline V gene encodes CDR1 MDHEN and CDR2 SYDVKM. CDR3 bases: TGTGCCAGCCGTTCACCCGGGGAGAGCACAGATACGCAGTATTTT. Translating it yields CASRSPGESTDTQYF.

This clonotype has ten or more counts. The genes are TRBV5-1 and TRBJ1-2; TRBD1 agrees at 9 bases. Germline assignment: CDR1 SGHRS and CDR2 YFSETQ. The CDR3 consists of 16 residues. V lost 0 bases, J lost 3 bases, and 6 bases stayed unmatched. The CDR3 DNA reads TGCGCCAGCAGCTTGGCGGGACAGGGTTTAGACTATGGCTACACCTTC. This sequence encodes CASSLAGQGLDYGYTF.

This clonotype has at least ten counts. The rearrangement uses TRBV3-1 and TRBJ1-1; D might be TRBD1 (5 bases). This CDR3 is built from 13 residues. V was cut by 1 base and J by 8 bases, with 11 bases left in between. The germline CDR1 and CDR2 sequences are LGHDT and YNNKEL (reference sequence). The CDR3 sequence is CASSQVPGWEAFF. As DNA, the CDR3 is TGTGCCAGCAGCCAAGTTCCAGGGTGGGAAGCTTTCTTT.

CDR3 sequence (DNA): TGTGCCTGGACACAGGGGCTAGTTTTGACAGATACGCAGTATTTT. As protein: CAWTQGLVLTDTQYF. J is TRBJ2-3 and V is TRBV30; TRBD1 matches 7 bases. The CDR3 contains 15 residues. Germline V lookup: CDR1 GTSNPN, CDR2 SVGIG (reference sequence). J was trimmed by 3 bases and V by 4 bases; bases with no gene match: 10.

The sample holds many counts of this clonotype. This chain links TRBV7-9 with TRBJ1-5; 9 nucleotides align to TRBD1. The trim removed 0 bases at V and 1 base at J, leaving 1 base unmatched. Germline CDR1 is SEHNR and CDR2 is FQNEAQ (reference sequence). The CDR3 spans 16 residues. The CDR3 DNA reads TGTGCCAGCAGCTTAGCGGACAGGGGAAGCAATCAGCCCCAGCATTTT. Residues: CASSLADRGSNQPQHF.

This clonotype was seen at least ten times. This chain links TRBV7-6 with TRBJ2-3, with 11 bases fitting TRBD2. V was clipped by 1 base and J by 2 bases; unmatched bases: 8. The CDR3 contains 18 residues. Germline values: CDR1 SGHVS, CDR2 FNYEAQ. The CDR3 coding sequence is TGTGCCAGCAGCTTAGTAGGTTTGACTAGCGGGATCACAGATACGCAGTATTTT. Translated: CASSLVGLTSGITDTQYF.

In its sample, this clonotype was seen many times. The rearrangement links TRBV20-1 to TRBJ1-3; D is unresolved. The V gene lost 3 bases and the J gene lost 4 bases, with 10 bases spanning the gap. Germline V lookup: CDR1 DFQATT, CDR2 SNEGSKA (reference sequence). The CDR3 length is 13 residues. In nucleotides, the CDR3 is TGCAGTGCTAGGGGTCGACGGGGAAACACCATATATTTT. Protein product: CSARGRRGNTIYF.

This clonotype appeared many times. This chain joins TRBV29-1 and TRBJ1-4; D unclear. The germline gives CDR1 SQVTM, CDR2 ANQGSEA. The CDR3 runs 15 residues. The V end lost 7 bases, the J end lost 5 bases, and 20 bases lay between the germline ends. CDR3 protein: CSAKVLMRMNEKLFF. CDR3 sequence (DNA): TGCAGCGCTAAAGTACTAATGAGGATGAATGAAAAACTGTTTTTT.

This clonotype was seen many times. The V call is TRBV4-1, the J call TRBJ2-5, with D uncertain. Germline V lookup: CDR1 MGHRA, CDR2 YSYEKL. There are 13 residues in the CDR3. The V end was cut by 8 bases, the J end by 7 bases, with 17 bases between. CDR3 in DNA: TGCGCCAGCGGATATACTCCCGACGGGACCCAGTACTTC. Its translation: CASGYTPDGTQYF.

Notes on this clonotype: This sequence may be a read error, since a much larger clone differs from it by one base. This chain connects TRBV11-2 to TRBJ2-5; 7 bases fit TRBD1. This CDR3 spans 17 amino acids. Germline loops: CDR1 SGHAT, CDR2 FQNNGV. The V gene end was trimmed by 5 bases and the J gene end by 4 bases; junction bases not matched to a gene: 16. CDR3 nucleotides: TGTGCCAGCAGCCAATCAGGGGGTCTTGGGGGCAGAGAGACCCAGTACTTC. Its translation is CASSQSGGLGGRETQYF.

Many counts were recorded for this clonotype. This sequence joins TRBV20-1 and TRBJ2-3; maybe TRBD2 (7 bases). CDR1 DFQATT and CDR2 SNEGSKA come from the germline V gene (reference sequence). Deletions cut 6 bases from V and 3 bases from J, with 16 bases between. This CDR3 comprises 14 residues. The CDR3 region is CSAIRGGGTDTQYF. CDR3 sequence (DNA): TGCAGTGCCATTAGGGGGGGAGGAACAGATACGCAGTATTTT.

V is TRBV6-5 and J is TRBJ1-2; the match to TRBD1 covers 8 bases. J gave up 1 base and V 0 bases, and 10 bases lay outside the gene matches. The V gene's germline CDR1 is MNHEY and CDR2 SVGAGI. This CDR3 region has 18 residues. The CDR3 region is CASSYSGTGGGVNYGYTF. The CDR3 DNA follows: TGTGCCAGCAGTTACTCGGGAACAGGGGGGGGTGTTAACTATGGCTACACCTTC.

This clonotype was found many times. This chain connects TRBV7-7 to TRBJ2-5; 12 bases map to TRBD2. The CDR3 spans 18 residues. The germline V gene encodes CDR1 SSHAT and CDR2 FNYEAQ (reference sequence). Trimming removed 1 base from V and 1 base from J; junction bases left unmatched: 7. CDR3 sequence reads: CASSLGPTSGSPQETQYF. The CDR3 DNA reads TGTGCCAGCAGCTTAGGCCCGACTAGCGGGAGCCCCCAAGAGACCCAGTACTTC.